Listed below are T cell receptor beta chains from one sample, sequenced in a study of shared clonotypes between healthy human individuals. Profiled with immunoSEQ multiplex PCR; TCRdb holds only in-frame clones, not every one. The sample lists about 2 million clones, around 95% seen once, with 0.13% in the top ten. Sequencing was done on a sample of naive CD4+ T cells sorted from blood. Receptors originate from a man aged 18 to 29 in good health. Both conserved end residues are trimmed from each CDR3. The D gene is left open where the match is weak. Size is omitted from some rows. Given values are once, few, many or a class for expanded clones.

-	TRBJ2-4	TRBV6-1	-	ASTFRGFGKNIQY
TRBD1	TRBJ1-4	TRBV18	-	ASSLTLQGTLATNEKLF
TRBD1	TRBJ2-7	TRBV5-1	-	ASRTGTGITYEQY
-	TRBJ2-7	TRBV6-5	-	ASSYSASVGSYEQY
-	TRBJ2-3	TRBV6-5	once	ASSSSLRTSDTQY
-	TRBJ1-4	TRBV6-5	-	ASAMTGGGEKLF
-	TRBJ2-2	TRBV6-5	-	ASRDKNTGELF
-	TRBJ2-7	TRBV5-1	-	ASSQDTSYEQY
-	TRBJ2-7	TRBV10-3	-	AITDRPYEQY
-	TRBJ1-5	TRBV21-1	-	ASSRWTDSNQPQH